These T cell receptor beta chains were read from a single sample in a study of blood T cell repertoires in COVID-19. Here immunoSEQ multiplex PCR was the method, and the copy in TCRdb shows in-frame clones only, minus some. The table has about 120,000 clones, more than 70% seen once. The sequenced material came from peripheral blood. These receptor sequences come from a man aged 60-69 years with acute or convalescent COVID-19. The CDR3 runs from the conserved cysteine through the conserved F or W. The D gene is left open where the match is weak. Not all rows give a size; the values are once, few, many and, for expanded clones, a class.

once	TRBD2	TRBJ2-3	TRBV5-5	TGTGCCAGCAGCTTTGAGGGAGGGGAGGCAGATACGCAGTATTTT	CASSFEGGEADTQYF
NA	TRBD1	TRBJ1-5	TRBV6-2/TRBV6-3	TGTGCCAGCAGTTACTCTAAAGGGACAGGGCGCAATCAGCCCCAGCATTTT	CASSYSKGTGRNQPQHF
NA	NA	TRBJ2-5	TRBV6-6	TGTGCCAGCAGTGGCGGGATAACAGGGGAGGAGACCCAGTACTTC	CASSGGITGEETQYF
NA	NA	TRBJ2-2	TRBV27	TGTGCCAGCAGTTTAGAGGGTTACACCGGGGAGCTGTTTTTT	CASSLEGYTGELFF
NA	TRBD2	TRBJ2-1	TRBV14	TGTGCCAGCAGCCAAGCCCTAGCGGGTAGGGAGCAGTTCTTC	CASSQALAGREQFF
NA	NA	TRBJ1-4	TRBV10-2	TGCGCCAGCAGTGATCCTCCCTCTAATGAAAAACTGTTTTTT	CASSDPPSNEKLFF
NA	NA	TRBJ1-5	TRBV28	TGTGCCAGCAGTTTTATAGGGGTTGGGCAGGGGCGTCGAAATCAGCCCCAGCATTTT	CASSFIGVGQGRRNQPQHF
NA	NA	TRBJ2-2	TRBV18	TGTGCCAGCTCGATTCAGGGAAACACCGGGGAGCTGTTTTTT	CASSIQGNTGELFF
NA	NA	TRBJ2-2	TRBV19	TGTGCCAGTAGTATAGAAGGGGTCACCGGGGAGCTGTTTTTT	CASSIEGVTGELFF
NA	NA	TRBJ2-5	TRBV5-1	TGCGCCAGCAGCTTGGGACAGTCCGAGACCCAGTACTTC	CASSLGQSETQYF
NA	TRBD1	TRBJ2-7	TRBV18	TGTGCCAGCTCACTATCCTGGGACAGGGGGGACGAGCAGTACTTC	CASSLSWDRGDEQYF
NA	NA	TRBJ2-3	TRBV3-1/TRBV3-2	TGTGCCAGCAGCACCGGGGCAGGGGCTGGCACAGATACGCAGTATTTT	CASSTGAGAGTDTQYF
NA	TRBD1	TRBJ2-3	TRBV5-1	TGCGCCAGCAGCCTGGACGGACAGGGGGCGGATACGCAGTATTTT	CASSLDGQGADTQYF
NA	NA	TRBJ2-5	TRBV6-5	TGTGCCAGCAGTCACTTGGGGGACATCCAGTACTTC	CASSHLGDIQYF
NA	NA	TRBJ1-5	TRBV30	TGTGCTTGGAGTATCTCAGGGTTCCAGCCCCAGCATTTT	CAWSISGFQPQHF
once	NA	TRBJ2-7	TRBV28	TGTGCCAGCAGGCAGGGGGGCTACGAGCAGTACTTC	CASRQGGYEQYF
NA	TRBD1	TRBJ1-6	TRBV5-1	TGCGCCAGCAGCCAACCGGGACAGGGGAATTCACCCCTCCACTTT	CASSQPGQGNSPLHF
few	TRBD1	TRBJ2-7	TRBV7-3	TGTGCCAGCAGCTTCATCCTCGGACAGGGTCGGTACGAGCAGTACTTC	CASSFILGQGRYEQYF
NA	TRBD1	TRBJ2-7	TRBV20-1	TGCAGTGCTAGTTCGTGGGGACAGGGATTCGTCGAGCAGTACTTC	CSASSWGQGFVEQYF
NA	TRBD2	TRBJ2-1	TRBV27	TGTGCCAGCAGTAAGCTAGCGGGGTCCTACAATGAGCAGTTCTTC	CASSKLAGSYNEQFF
NA	NA	TRBJ2-7	TRBV7-2	TGTGCCAGCAGCTTAGGCCTAGATCCCTACGAGCAGTACTTC	CASSLGLDPYEQYF
NA	NA	TRBJ2-4	TRBV5-1	TGCGCCAGCAGCTTGTGGGAGAACAAAAACATTCAGTACTTC	CASSLWENKNIQYF
NA	NA	TRBJ2-1	TRBV5-4	TGTGCCAGCAGGTTAGCCGGGACTCCCTACAATGAGCAGTTCTTC	CASRLAGTPYNEQFF
few	NA	TRBJ2-7	TRBV11-1	TGTGCCAGCAGCTGGACTTCGAATTACGAGCAGTACTTC	CASSWTSNYEQYF
NA	NA	TRBJ2-3	TRBV19	TGTGCCAGTACCCCTGGGGCACAGAAGACGCAGTATTTT	CASTPGAQKTQYF
NA	NA	TRBJ2-7	TRBV27	TGTGCCAGCAGTGACTACTACGAGCAGTACTTC	CASSDYYEQYF
NA	TRBD2	TRBJ2-1	TRBV6-2/TRBV6-3	TGTGCCAGCAGTTACTCGGGAGGGCTCCCCCCAGGGCAGTTCTTC	CASSYSGGLPPGQFF
NA	TRBD1	TRBJ1-1	TRBV6-6	TGTGCCAGCAGTCGATCAACAGGGGGCAACACTGAAGCTTTCTTT	CASSRSTGGNTEAFF